These T cell receptor beta chains were read from a single sample in a study of blood T cells in healthy people across ages. TCRdb re-called the 5' RACE reads through MiXCR, storing one row per CDR3 protein. Found here are 1.5 million to 2 million distinct CDR3 sequences, roughly 30% of them singletons; the top ten hold 6.5% to 8.5%. The sample taken for sequencing was blood. These receptors originate from a woman aged 25 to 39 in good health. Both conserved end residues are part of each CDR3. The order of the fields is clone size, D gene, J gene, V gene, CDR3 DNA, CDR3 protein. A D gene is named only where the DNA matches it firmly. Not all rows give a size; the values are once, few, many and, for expanded clones, a class.

-	TRBD2	TRBJ2-2	TRBV11-2	TGTGCCAGCAGCTTCATAGGACTAGCGGACACCGGGGAGCTGTTTTTT	CASSFIGLADTGELFF
-	-	TRBJ1-4	TRBV29-1	TGCAGCGTTGCTGCAGCGGCGCGGGAAAAACTGTTTTTT	CSVAAAAREKLFF
many	-	TRBJ1-2	TRBV7-9	TGTGCCAGCAGCTTCGAAAGGGGAGATGGCTACACCTTC	CASSFERGDGYTF
many	-	TRBJ2-1	TRBV7-9	TGTGCCAGCAACTCTTACGGACTATCGACGTTCTTC	CASNSYGLSTFF
few	-	TRBJ2-1	TRBV12-3/TRBV12-4	TGTGCCAGCAGTGGTGGACAGCTCGAGCAGTTCTTC	CASSGGQLEQFF
once	TRBD2	TRBJ2-7	TRBV6-5	TGTGCCAGCCGGGGGAGGGGCAGCTCCTACAATGAGCAGTACTTC	CASRGRGSSYNEQYF
few	-	TRBJ2-1	TRBV28	TGTGCCAGCAGCCGACATGAACAGGAGAAATACAATGAGCAGTTCTTC	CASSRHEQEKYNEQFF
many	-	TRBJ1-1	TRBV4-1	TGCGCCAGCAGCCAAGTGGGACAGAACACTGAAGCTTTCTTT	CASSQVGQNTEAFF
many	-	TRBJ2-1	TRBV29-1	TGCAGCGTTGAAGATATGGCGGGGGCGAACTACAATGAGCAGTTCTTC	CSVEDMAGANYNEQFF
few	-	TRBJ1-1	TRBV7-2	TGTGCCAGCAGCTTAGGACACCTTCAGGGGGAAGCTTTCTTT	CASSLGHLQGEAFF
-	-	TRBJ1-1	TRBV5-6	TGTGCCAGCAGACCGAGGGGGGTTAGCACTGAAGCTTTCTTT	CASRPRGVSTEAFF
few	-	TRBJ2-1	TRBV15	TGTGCCACCAGCAGCCGGGCCCAACTCAATGAGCAGTTCTTC	CATSSRAQLNEQFF
few	-	TRBJ1-1	TRBV7-8	TGTGCCAGCAGCGCCAAGATGAACACTGAAGCTTTCTTT	CASSAKMNTEAFF
few	TRBD2	TRBJ2-1	TRBV20-1	TGCAGTGCTAGTGGGCTAGCGGGGACCCGGGGGCAGTTCTTC	CSASGLAGTRGQFF
-	TRBD1	TRBJ2-1	TRBV12-3/TRBV12-4	TGTGCCAGCAGTTTCTCGGGACAGGGGATCGAGCAGTTCTTC	CASSFSGQGIEQFF